This TCR beta chain originates from a study of blood T cell repertoires in COVID-19. The CDR3 has 15 amino acids. The V gene's germline CDR1 is SGHRS and CDR2 YFSETQ. The V segment lost 3 bases and the J segment 5 bases; nucleotides outside the gene matches: 9. Original analysis: Researchers report that nucleated cell counts were estimated from reference gene primer amplification. The data were produced by immunoSEQ multiplex PCR, yet TCRdb's version contains in-frame clones alone and is incomplete. D and trimming come from the DNA, and the V and J calls and clone size come from that table. This repertoire shows 95,000 to 100,000 clones, 75% to 90% found once; its top ten account for around 2%. This clone was detected only a few times.

The sample taken for sequencing was peripheral blood. The receptor was derived from an older woman with active or convalescent COVID-19. V gene TRBV5-1 combines with J gene TRBJ2-3; 7 nucleotides match TRBD1. Here the CDR3 reads CASSSTGTPQDTQYF. The CDR3 region has the DNA TGCGCCAGCAGCTCGACAGGGACCCCACAAGATACGCAGTATTTT.